A single sample is the source of the 25 T cell receptor beta chains below, sequenced in a study of T cell responses to AZD1222 COVID-19 vaccine. The method was immunoSEQ multiplex PCR; TCRdb's version includes in-frame clones alone and lacks a portion of them. The table has 95,000 to 150,000 clones, around 94% seen once. The sequencing used peripheral blood, collected on day 0 of AZD1222 vaccination. These receptors came from an adult in good health.

The gene calls are TRBV27 and TRBJ1-1, with a tentative D call TRBD1 (6 bases). The CDR3 runs to 14 residues. Germline CDR1 reads MNHEY; CDR2 reads SMNVEV (reference sequence). V lost 2 bases and J 4 bases, leaving 11 bases between the germline ends. CDR3 sequence: CASSLKGGPTEAFF. CDR3 nucleotides: TGTGCCAGCAGTTTAAAAGGGGGACCCACTGAAGCTTTCTTT.

The chain is built from TRBV2 and TRBJ1-1; 11 nucleotides line up with TRBD1. This CDR3 has 13 residues. Germline loops: CDR1 SNHLY, CDR2 FYNNEI. J lost 5 bases, V lost 8 bases, and 4 bases had no gene match. Here the CDR3 DNA reads TGTGCCAGCGGACAGGGGGCGCGGACTGAAGCTTTCTTT. It codes for CASGQGARTEAFF.

The table lists this clone with a count of one. The chain couples TRBV6-7 to TRBJ2-7; unclear D gene. TRBV6-7 is placed among ORFs of uncertain function. The CDR3 spans 13 residues. Trimming pared 6 bases from V and 4 bases from J, leaving 13 bases between. The CDR3: CASSRGPLYEQYV. CDR3 bases: TGTGCCAGCAGCCGCGGACCGCTATACGAGCAGTACGTC.

The chain uses TRBV5-1 and TRBJ2-6; D is unclear. The germline gives CDR1 SGHRS, CDR2 YFSETQ. Deletions cut 1 base from V and 0 bases from J, with 8 bases between. This CDR3 spans 16 amino acids. The CDR3 region is CASSLHSPSGANVLTF. As DNA, the CDR3 is TGCGCCAGCAGCTTGCACAGTCCCTCTGGGGCCAACGTCCTGACTTTC.

The chain uses TRBV6-5 and TRBJ2-3, with D perhaps TRBD1 or TRBD2 (5 bases each). V was pared by 5 bases and J by 6 bases, with 15 bases between. Germline V gives CDR1 MNHEY, CDR2 SVGAGI. This CDR3 has 14 amino acids. This CDR3 reads CASSPPGPRDTQYF. The DNA for the CDR3 is TGTGCCAGCAGTCCGCCGGGACCAAGGGATACGCAGTATTTT.

The chain links TRBV28 to TRBJ1-2, with 8 bases identical to TRBD1. The trim removed 8 bases at V and 4 bases at J, leaving 6 bases unmatched. This CDR3 comprises 13 residues. Germline assignment: CDR1 MDHEN and CDR2 SYDVKM. The CDR3 nucleotides are TGTGCCAGCCGCAAGACAGGGGTCTATGGCTACACCTTC. Translation: CASRKTGVYGYTF.

Points on this clone: At one of its ends the junction is not consistent with the germline gene, which may arise from a read error. The J gene is TRBJ2-5, the V gene TRBV3-1 (or the pseudogene TRBV3-2), with a tentative D call TRBD2 (5 bases). The CDR3 has 12 residues. Germline V gene sequence: CDR1 LGHDT, CDR2 YNNKEL (reference sequence). This CDR3 reads CASSGLGEIQYF. The CDR3 DNA follows: TGTGCCAGCAGCGGCCTCGGGGAGATCCAGTACTTC.

CDR3 region: CASSEAYNSPLHF. CDR3 DNA: TGTGCCAGCAGTGAAGCCTATAATTCACCCCTCCACTTT. The chain combines TRBV2 with TRBJ1-6; D is undetermined. Germline CDR1 reads SNHLY; CDR2 reads FYNNEI. This CDR3 comprises 13 residues. V gave up 0 bases and J gave up 3 bases, with 0 bases separating them.

The J gene is TRBJ1-1, the V gene TRBV6-2 or TRBV6-3; no firm D call. The CDR3 has 12 amino acids. Germline V gene data show CDR1 as MNHEY and CDR2 as SVGEGT. V gave up 0 bases and J gave up 7 bases, with 6 bases separating them. The CDR3 sequence: CASSYSLNEAFF. CDR3 bases: TGTGCCAGCAGTTACTCGTTGAATGAAGCTTTCTTT.

The chain joins TRBV2 to TRBJ2-7; TRBD1 or TRBD2 may be the D gene (5 bases each). Trimming stripped 3 bases from V and 0 bases from J, with 15 bases between. CDR3 length: 16 residues. Germline V lookup: CDR1 SNHLY, CDR2 FYNNEI. CDR3 DNA: TGTGCCAGCAGTGAGGGGCCGGGACCTAGCTCCTACGAGCAGTACTTC. It codes for CASSEGPGPSSYEQYF.

The chain is built from TRBV27 and TRBJ1-2, with 10 bases aligning to TRBD1. Germline loops: CDR1 MNHEY, CDR2 SMNVEV (reference sequence). V was pared by 4 bases and J by 4 bases, with 6 bases of the junction left unmatched. The CDR3 spans 15 residues. CDR3 protein: CASSSGQGVLYGYTF. Here the CDR3 DNA reads TGTGCCAGCAGTTCTGGACAGGGGGTACTCTATGGCTACACCTTC.

The gene calls are TRBV29-1 and TRBJ2-2; tentative D call: TRBD1 (6 bases). The CDR3 covers 13 residues. V dropped 7 bases and J dropped 1 base, with 10 bases sitting between them. Germline loops: CDR1 SQVTM, CDR2 ANQGSEA. The CDR3 here is CSGTRGNTGELFF. The CDR3 region has the DNA TGCAGCGGTACCAGGGGGAACACCGGGGAGCTGTTTTTT.

The chain uses TRBV7-9 and TRBJ1-2; D might be TRBD1 (5 bases). Deletions cut 5 bases from V and 4 bases from J, with 8 bases between. The CDR3 sequence is 12 residues long. The germline V gene has CDR1 SEHNR and CDR2 FQNEAQ (reference sequence). The CDR3 protein is CASSDQGYGYTF. CDR3 DNA sequence: TGTGCCAGCAGCGATCAGGGCTATGGCTACACCTTC.

This chain connects TRBV2 to TRBJ1-2, with D tentatively TRBD1 (6 bases). V lost 7 bases to trimming and J lost 2 bases, with 14 bases between them. CDR3 size: 14 residues. In germline, CDR1 is SNHLY, CDR2 FYNNEI. CDR3 DNA: TGTGCCAGCACCTCCGGGGGCCAGAACTATGGCTACACCTTC. Its translation is CASTSGGQNYGYTF.

This clone came up once. This sequence joins TRBV9 and TRBJ1-2; D possibly corresponds to TRBD1 (6 bases). Germline CDR1 SGDLS, CDR2 YYNGEE. Trimming left V 0 bases short and J 8 bases short, with 14 bases between. The CDR3 runs 14 residues. This CDR3 is CASSVDPGEVGYTF. CDR3 nucleotide sequence: TGTGCCAGCAGCGTAGATCCAGGGGAGGTCGGCTACACCTTC.

The rearrangement uses TRBV30 and TRBJ2-5; D call uncertain. Germline CDR1 GTSNPN, CDR2 SVGIG (reference sequence). The V end was cut by 2 bases, the J end by 2 bases, with 9 bases between. The CDR3 is 13 residues long. CDR3: CAWSTGQQETQYF. The CDR3 DNA is TGTGCCTGGAGTACCGGCCAGCAAGAGACCCAGTACTTC.

The chain has TRBV12-3 or TRBV12-4 and TRBJ1-1, with 9 bases fitting TRBD1. The CDR3 is made up of 13 amino acids. Trimming removed 5 bases from V and 6 bases from J; junction bases left unmatched: 4. The DNA for the CDR3 is TGTGCCAGCAGTCCAGGACAGGGGCCTGAAGCTTTCTTT. Translating it yields CASSPGQGPEAFF.

The gene calls are TRBV9 and TRBJ2-1; the D gene is possibly TRBD2 (5 bases). The CDR3 runs to 15 residues. V was shortened by 3 bases and J by 0 bases, with 10 bases between the two germline ends. CDR1 is SGDLS and CDR2 is YYNGEE in the germline V gene. The CDR3 sequence: CASSESGNSYNEQFF. DNA of the CDR3: TGTGCCAGCAGCGAGAGCGGAAACTCCTACAATGAGCAGTTCTTC.

The chain has TRBV4-2 and TRBJ1-6; D call uncertain. Trimming left V 0 bases short and J 5 bases short, with 8 bases between. The CDR3 runs to 15 residues. From germline, CDR1 is LGHNA and CDR2 YNFKEQ. CDR3 residues: CASSQDGTDNSPLHF. The CDR3 DNA reads as TGTGCCAGCAGCCAAGATGGCACAGATAATTCACCCCTCCACTTT.

The V call is TRBV7-9, the J call TRBJ1-1; D gene ambiguous. The CDR3 extends over 12 amino acids. CDR1 is SEHNR, CDR2 FQNEAQ, per germline (reference sequence). The ends were cut back, 1 base at V and 8 bases at J, with 8 bases in the middle. CDR3 sequence reads: CASSLGGGEAFF. Written as DNA, the CDR3 is TGTGCCAGCAGCTTAGGTGGCGGGGAAGCTTTCTTT.

CDR3 sequence reads: CASNPGTANYGYTF. The CDR3 DNA reads TGTGCCAGCAACCCCGGGACAGCTAACTATGGCTACACCTTC. The V gene is TRBV11-3, the J gene TRBJ1-2; the match to TRBD1 covers 7 bases. J gave up 0 bases and V 7 bases, and 5 bases lay outside the gene matches. The CDR3 totals 14 residues. Germline CDR1 reads SGHNT; CDR2 reads YENEEA.

The chain employs TRBV7-2 and TRBJ1-2, with D possibly matching TRBD1 (6 bases). Trimming left V 5 bases short and J 5 bases short, with 12 bases between. Germline V lookup: CDR1 SGHTA, CDR2 FQGNSA. There are 13 residues in the CDR3. The CDR3 coding sequence is TGTGCCAGCAGCACCCGGACAGAGTATGGCTACACCTTC. It is translated as CASSTRTEYGYTF.

This chain joins TRBV6-6 and TRBJ2-5; D might be TRBD2 (5 bases). The CDR3 contains 13 residues. The V and J ends lost 7 bases and 5 bases respectively, with 14 bases between them. Germline-derived CDR1 and CDR2 are MNHNY and SVGAGI (reference sequence). The DNA for the CDR3 is TGTGCCAGCAACTTAAGGGAGTGGGAGACCCAGTACTTC. It encodes CASNLREWETQYF.

J is TRBJ1-1 and V is TRBV7-2, with a weak D call TRBD1 (6 bases). The CDR3 extends over 19 amino acids. Trimming shortened V by 5 bases and J by 4 bases, and 29 bases separated the two germline ends. Germline V gene lookup returns CDR1 SGHTA and CDR2 FQGNSA. The CDR3 loop is CASSLFVTALGARGTEAFF. CDR3 nucleotides: TGTGCCAGCAGCCTGTTTGTGACAGCGTTAGGTGCCAGGGGCACTGAAGCTTTCTTT.

The CDR3 DNA is TGTGCCACCAAGGGACAAATCATGAACACTGAAGCTTTCTTT. This gives the protein CATKGQIMNTEAFF. J is TRBJ1-1 and V is TRBV11-3, with a tentative D call TRBD1 (6 bases). The length of the CDR3 is 14 residues. Germline CDR1 reads SGHNT; CDR2 reads YENEEA. V was trimmed by 10 bases and J by 0 bases, leaving 15 bases between them.